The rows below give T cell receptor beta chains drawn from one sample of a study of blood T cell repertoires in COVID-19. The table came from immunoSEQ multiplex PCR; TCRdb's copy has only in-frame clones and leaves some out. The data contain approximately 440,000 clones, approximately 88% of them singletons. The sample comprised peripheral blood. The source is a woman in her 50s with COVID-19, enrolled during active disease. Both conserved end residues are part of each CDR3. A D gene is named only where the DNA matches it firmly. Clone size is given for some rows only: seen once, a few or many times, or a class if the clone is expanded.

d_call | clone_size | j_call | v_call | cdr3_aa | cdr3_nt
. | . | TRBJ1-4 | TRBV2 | CASRWGENEKLFF | TGTGCCAGCAGGTGGGGGGAAAATGAAAAACTGTTTTTT
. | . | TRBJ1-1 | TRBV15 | CATSREAARGTEAFF | TGTGCCACCAGCAGAGAAGCGGCCAGGGGCACTGAAGCTTTCTTT
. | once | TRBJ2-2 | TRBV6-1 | CASSDGGTDLRITNTGELFF | TGTGCCAGCAGTGACGGAGGGACCGACCTAAGAATAACGAACACCGGGGAGCTGTTTTTT
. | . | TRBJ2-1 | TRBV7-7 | CASSLAEGSNEQFF | TGTGCCAGCAGCTTAGCGGAGGGGTCCAATGAGCAGTTCTTC
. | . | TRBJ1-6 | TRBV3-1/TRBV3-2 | CASSQGESPLHF | TGTGCCAGCAGCCAGGGAGAGTCACCCCTCCACTTT
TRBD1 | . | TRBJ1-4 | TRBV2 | CASSLTGGTTNEKLFF | TGTGCCAGCAGCCTGACAGGGGGCACGACTAATGAAAAACTGTTTTTT
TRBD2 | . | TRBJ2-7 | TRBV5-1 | CASSPGLAGGLSRYEQYF | TGCGCCAGCAGCCCGGGACTAGCGGGGGGGCTTTCCCGTTACGAGCAGTACTTC
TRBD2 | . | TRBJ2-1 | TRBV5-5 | CASSRTSGDYNEQFF | TGTGCCAGCAGCCGGACTAGCGGAGACTATAATGAGCAGTTCTTC
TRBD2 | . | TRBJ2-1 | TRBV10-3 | CAISELLAGNEQFF | TGTGCCATCAGTGAGTTACTAGCGGGGAATGAGCAGTTCTTC
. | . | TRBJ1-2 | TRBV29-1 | CSVESEGMGGYTF | TGCAGCGTTGAATCGGAGGGGATGGGGGGCTACACCTTC